Listed below are T cell receptor beta chains from one sample, sequenced in a study of blood T cell repertoires in COVID-19. Measured with immunoSEQ multiplex PCR; TCRdb has only the in-frame clones, and not every one. The sample includes roughly 220,000 clones, 70% to 90% seen only once; the top ten take 2.9%. Sequencing was performed on peripheral blood. These receptor sequences come from a man aged 50-60 years who had recovered from COVID-19. Each CDR3 is given with its conserved first and last residue. Each record gives: D gene, clone size, J gene, V gene, CDR3 protein, CDR3 DNA. The D gene is left open where the match is weak. Only some rows state a clone size, as once, few, many or a class for expanded clones.

NA	NA	TRBJ2-6	TRBV9	CASSARLPRGEGGPSGANVLTF	TGTGCCAGCAGCGCACGACTCCCCCGCGGGGAGGGGGGTCCCTCTGGGGCCAACGTCCTGACTTTC
TRBD1	NA	TRBJ2-1	TRBV28	CASSLSGTGFNEQFF	TGTGCCAGCAGTTTATCTGGGACAGGGTTCAATGAGCAGTTCTTC
NA	few	TRBJ1-2	TRBV19	CASSISAGDGYTF	TGTGCCAGTAGTATTTCAGCAGGGGATGGCTACACCTTC
TRBD1	NA	TRBJ2-3	TRBV11-3	CASSPGQGRTDTQYF	TGTGCCAGCAGCCCCGGACAGGGACGCACAGATACGCAGTATTTT
NA	NA	TRBJ2-7	TRBV4-1	CASSQVGASYEQYF	TGCGCCAGCAGCCAAGTTGGAGCGTCCTACGAGCAGTACTTC
NA	NA	TRBJ1-1	TRBV10-2	CASSEGRQTNTEAFF	TGCGCCAGCAGTGAGGGTAGGCAGACAAACACTGAAGCTTTCTTT
NA	NA	TRBJ1-5	TRBV18	CASSPNRQTSNQPQHF	TGTGCCAGCTCACCAAATCGACAGACTAGCAATCAGCCCCAGCATTTT
NA	NA	TRBJ2-3	TRBV15	CATRASGTDTQYF	TGTGCCACCAGGGCTAGTGGCACAGATACGCAGTATTTT
NA	NA	TRBJ2-5	TRBV7-2	CASSLGATAGQETQYF	TGTGCCAGCAGCTTGGGAGCGACTGCGGGACAAGAGACCCAGTACTTC
NA	NA	TRBJ2-3	TRBV9	CASSGLFSGDTQYF	TGTGCCAGCAGCGGATTATTCTCAGGGGATACGCAGTATTTT
TRBD1	once	TRBJ2-1	TRBV5-4	CASSGQGAFINEQFF	TGTGCCAGCAGCGGACAGGGGGCCTTCATCAATGAGCAGTTCTTC
NA	NA	TRBJ1-2	TRBV9	CASSAETGPYGYTF	TGTGCCAGCAGCGCAGAGACAGGACCCTATGGCTACACCTTC
NA	NA	TRBJ2-1	TRBV6-4	CASSDSADYHTNEQFF	TGTGCCAGCAGTGACTCGGCGGACTATCATACTAATGAGCAGTTCTTC
NA	NA	TRBJ2-7	TRBV2	CASKEGVEQYF	TGTGCCAGCAAAGAGGGAGTTGAGCAGTACTTC
NA	many	TRBJ1-1	TRBV7-9	CASSLEDSGDTEAFF	TGTGCCAGCAGCTTAGAGGACTCGGGGGACACTGAAGCTTTCTTT
TRBD1	NA	TRBJ1-2	TRBV19	CASSIAGTGYYGYTF	TGTGCCAGTAGTATAGCCGGGACAGGATACTATGGCTACACCTTC
TRBD2	NA	TRBJ2-7	TRBV5-4	CASSSGGGTVTYEQYF	TGTGCCAGCAGCTCCGGGGGGGGGACGGTGACCTACGAGCAGTACTTC
NA	few	TRBJ1-2	TRBV28	CASSAASVYGYTF	TGTGCCAGCAGTGCCGCCAGCGTCTATGGCTACACCTTC
NA	NA	TRBJ2-2	TRBV13	CASSRQGRANTGELFF	TGTGCCAGCAGCCGTCAGGGCCGGGCGAACACCGGGGAGCTGTTTTTT
TRBD2	few	TRBJ2-5	TRBV3-1/TRBV3-2	CASSQEGTSGEETQYF	TGTGCCAGCAGCCAAGAGGGGACTAGCGGTGAAGAGACCCAGTACTTC
TRBD1	NA	TRBJ1-3	TRBV13	CASSLQGVTGNTIYF	TGTGCCAGCAGCTTACAGGGGGTGACGGGAAACACCATATATTTT